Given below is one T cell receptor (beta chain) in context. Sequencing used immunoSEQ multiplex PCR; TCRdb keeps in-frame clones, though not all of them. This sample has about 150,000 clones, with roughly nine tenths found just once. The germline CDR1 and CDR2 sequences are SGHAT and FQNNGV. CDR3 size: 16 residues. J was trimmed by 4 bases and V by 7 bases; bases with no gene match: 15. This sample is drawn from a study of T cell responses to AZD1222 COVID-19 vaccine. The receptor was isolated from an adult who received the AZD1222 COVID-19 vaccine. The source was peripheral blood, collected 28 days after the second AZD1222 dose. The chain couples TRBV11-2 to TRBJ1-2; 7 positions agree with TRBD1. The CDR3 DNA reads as TGTGCCAGCAAGACAGTCAAGGGGGCGCGTAGCTATGGCTACACCTTC. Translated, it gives CASKTVKGARSYGYTF.